This T cell receptor beta chain was sequenced in a study of T-cell reconstitution after alpha-beta-depleted transplantation in children. Germline CDR1 reads LNHNV; CDR2 reads YYDKDF (reference sequence). Trimming stripped 3 bases from V and 1 base from J, with 6 bases between. The length of the CDR3 is 13 residues. The authors prepared the TCRbeta library with unique molecular identifiers. TCRdb re-analysed the PCR reads in MiXCR, keeping a single row per CDR3 protein. The profile shows more than 550,000 distinct CDR3 sequences, about 10% of them singletons. The J gene is TRBJ1-2, the V gene TRBV15; D unresolved. The sequence was obtained from a human donor who donated a stem cell graft to a child with acute myeloid leukemia. The sequencing used PBMCs from the stem cell graft donor, collected from the stem cell graft. The CDR3 loop reads CATSSRGNYGYTF. As DNA, the CDR3 is TGTGCCACCAGCAGTCGGGGTAACTATGGCTACACCTTC.